The 20 T cell receptor beta chains given below trace back to one sample, sequenced in a study of blood T cell repertoires in COVID-19. Data came from immunoSEQ multiplex PCR; TCRdb stores just in-frame clones and leaves some out. The sample shows roughly 120,000 clones, about 85% of them seen only once. Sequencing was performed on peripheral blood. The origin of the receptors is a human donor in a cohort sampled during active COVID-19.

V and J are TRBV19 and TRBJ1-2, with a tentative D call TRBD1 (6 bases). The V end lost 7 bases, the J end lost 3 bases, and 18 bases lay between the germline ends. In germline, CDR1 is LNHDA, CDR2 SQIVND (reference sequence). The CDR3 runs to 15 residues. CDR3 nucleotides: TGTGCCAGTATAGGGGACACCCCGAAGGACTATGGCTACACCTTC. This translates into CASIGDTPKDYGYTF.

V gene TRBV2 combines with J gene TRBJ2-5, with D tentatively TRBD1 (6 bases). Trimming removed 10 bases from V and 2 bases from J, with 14 bases in between. The V gene's germline CDR1 is SNHLY and CDR2 FYNNEI. The CDR3 extends over 13 amino acids. The CDR3 sequence: CAIPRGTQETQYF. CDR3 sequence (DNA): TGTGCCATCCCTAGGGGGACGCAAGAGACCCAGTACTTC. Filled out from reference TRBV2 and TRBJ2-5, the complete variable domain reads EPEVTQTPSHQVTQMGQEVILRCVPISNHLYFYWYRQILGQKVEFLVSFYNNEISEKSEIFDDQFSVERPDGSNFTLKIRSTKLEDSAMYFCAIPRGTQETQYFGPGTRLLVL.

The rearrangement uses TRBV7-2 and TRBJ2-5; 9 bases are shared with TRBD1. V shed 6 bases, J shed 5 bases, and the junction held 4 bases outside the gene matches. The CDR3 contains 13 residues. The germline V gene encodes CDR1 SGHTA and CDR2 FQGNSA. The CDR3 sequence is CASRTGQGETQYF. CDR3 sequence (DNA): TGTGCCAGCAGGACCGGACAGGGGGAGACCCAGTACTTC.

The chain couples TRBV7-8 to TRBJ2-5; 11 nucleotides align to TRBD2. The CDR3 has 16 amino acids. The ends lost 5 bases at V and 2 bases at J; junction bases unmatched: 7. Germline CDR1 reads SGHVS; CDR2 reads FQNEAQ. Here the CDR3 DNA reads TGTGCCAGCAGCGCCACTTTAGCGGGGGGGCAAGAGACCCAGTACTTC. Encoded protein: CASSATLAGGQETQYF.

The V and J genes are TRBV30 and TRBJ1-5; weak D call: TRBD1 (6 bases). V was shortened by 2 bases and J by 0 bases, with 20 bases between the two germline ends. The CDR3 runs to 18 residues. Germline V gene data show CDR1 as GTSNPN and CDR2 as SVGIG (reference sequence). Here the CDR3 reads CAWSPTDSPGPSNQPQHF. CDR3 nucleotides: TGTGCCTGGAGTCCTACGGACAGCCCAGGCCCTAGCAATCAGCCCCAGCATTTT.

V usage is TRBV7-2 and J usage is TRBJ2-7; perhaps TRBD2 as D (6 bases). The germline V and J ends were trimmed by 3 bases and 5 bases, with 11 bases remaining between them. Per the germline V gene, CDR1 is SGHTA and CDR2 is FQGNSA. The CDR3 spans 13 residues. The CDR3 DNA sequence: TGTGCCAGCAGCTTCGGGGGTGAGAACGAGCAGTACTTC. Protein sequence: CASSFGGENEQYF.

The rearrangement joins TRBV9 to TRBJ2-7; 10 nucleotides match TRBD1. Per germline, CDR1 SGDLS and CDR2 YYNGEE. With V trimmed by 0 bases and J by 2 bases, 5 bases remained unmatched. The CDR3 consists of 16 residues. The CDR3 nucleotides read TGTGCCAGCAGCGTAGCTACGACAGGGGGCCCCTACGAGCAGTACTTC. Amino acid sequence: CASSVATTGGPYEQYF.

This chain uses TRBV19 with TRBJ2-3; 12 bases match TRBD2. This CDR3 is built from 19 residues. J lost 2 bases, V lost 5 bases, and 14 bases had no gene match. Germline lookup yields CDR1 LNHDA and CDR2 SQIVND (reference sequence). The CDR3 DNA follows: TGTGCCAGTAGTTATCAAGTCTCGGGACTAGCGGGTCCCACAGATACGCAGTATTTT. It translates to CASSYQVSGLAGPTDTQYF.

J is TRBJ1-6 and V is TRBV7-9; 8 bases are shared with TRBD1. CDR3 length equals 16 residues. The J segment lost 9 bases and the V segment lost 5 bases, leaving 12 bases of the junction unmatched. From germline, CDR1 is SEHNR and CDR2 FQNEAQ (reference sequence). The CDR3 sequence is CASSPRGPESFSPLHF. The DNA for the CDR3 is TGTGCCAGCAGCCCCAGGGGGCCAGAGAGTTTTTCACCCCTCCACTTT.

The CDR3 DNA follows: TGTGCCAGCAGCTTATACGGACAGATTTATAGCAATCAGCCCCAGCATTTT. Its translation is CASSLYGQIYSNQPQHF. J is TRBJ1-5 and V is TRBV5-6, with a weak D call TRBD1 (6 bases). Germline V gene sequence: CDR1 SGHDT, CDR2 YYEEEE. The CDR3 extends over 17 amino acids. V was pared by 2 bases and J by 0 bases, with 15 bases between.

This clone has a handful of counts. The V gene is TRBV5-1, the J gene TRBJ1-5; the D is unclear. Germline-derived CDR1 and CDR2 are SGHRS and YFSETQ. V was trimmed by 0 bases and J by 4 bases, leaving 14 bases between them. CDR3 length: 16 residues. This CDR3 reads CASSLGAMRANQPQHF. The CDR3, as DNA: TGCGCCAGCAGCTTGGGGGCAATGAGGGCTAATCAGCCCCAGCATTTT.

The V call is TRBV5-4, the J call TRBJ2-3, with 7 bases matching TRBD1. CDR1 is SGHNT and CDR2 is YYREEE in the germline V gene (reference sequence). V lost 4 bases and J lost 1; bases outside the gene matches: 9. This CDR3 spans 16 amino acids. The CDR3 DNA sequence: TGTGCCAGCAGCAGGATAACAGGGGTCCGCACAGATACGCAGTATTTT. Translated, it gives CASSRITGVRTDTQYF.

The chain employs TRBV30 and TRBJ2-1, with 7 bases lining up with TRBD2. The V segment lost 3 bases and the J segment 9 bases; nucleotides outside the gene matches: 11. The CDR3 is 14 residues long. The V gene's germline CDR1 is GTSNPN and CDR2 SVGIG (reference sequence). Here the CDR3 reads CAWRFGGGQAEQFF. In DNA, the CDR3 is TGTGCCTGGAGATTCGGGGGAGGGCAGGCTGAGCAGTTCTTC.

The rearrangement uses TRBV7-6 and TRBJ1-4, with 7 nucleotides matching TRBD1. Germline-derived CDR1 and CDR2 are SGHVS and FNYEAQ. CDR3 length: 15 amino acids. J was trimmed by 2 bases and V by 2 bases; bases with no gene match: 2. The CDR3 region is CASSLQQGTNEKLFF. The CDR3 DNA follows: TGTGCCAGCAGCTTACAACAGGGGACTAATGAAAAACTGTTTTTT.

The CDR3 region has the DNA TGTGCCAGCAGCTCGTCGACGGGACTAGCGGGCTACGAGCAGTACTTC. It is translated as CASSSSTGLAGYEQYF. The rearrangement joins TRBV7-2 to TRBJ2-7; 12 positions match TRBD2. Germline V gives CDR1 SGHTA, CDR2 FQGNSA. This CDR3 region has 16 residues. Trimming removed 4 bases from V and 3 bases from J; junction bases left unmatched: 7.

This rearrangement joins TRBV5-4 to TRBJ2-7, with D possibly matching TRBD1 (6 bases). The CDR3 has 15 amino acids. Trimming cost V 6 bases and J 5 bases, with 21 bases left between them. The germline CDR1 and CDR2 sequences are SGHNT and YYREEE (reference sequence). The DNA of the CDR3 is TGTGCCAGCACCCCGGTGGGGGCTCCTGGAGACGAGCAGTACTTC. Encoded protein: CASTPVGAPGDEQYF. Full variable domain (missing parts from reference TRBV5-4 and TRBJ2-7): ETGVTQSPTHLIKTRGQQVTLRCSSQSGHNTVSWYQQALGQGPQFIFQYYREEENGRGNFPPRFSGLQFPNYSSELNVNALELDDSALYLCASTPVGAPGDEQYFGPGTRLTVT.

The chain carries TRBV28 and TRBJ2-7; D is possibly TRBD1 (7 bases). Looked up from germline, CDR1 is MDHEN and CDR2 is SYDVKM. Trimming took off 6 bases at V and 4 bases at J, with 19 bases between the two ends. The length of the CDR3 is 15 residues. The CDR3 loop is CASSPGGSRSYEQYF. The CDR3 DNA sequence: TGTGCCAGCAGCCCAGGGGGGAGCAGGTCGTACGAGCAGTACTTC.

The chain employs TRBV2 and TRBJ2-1; D might be TRBD1 (5 bases). The CDR3 is 14 residues long. The V gene's germline CDR1 is SNHLY and CDR2 FYNNEI. V shed 4 bases and J shed 7 bases, with 14 bases lying between them. The CDR3 reads CASSVFIRTNEQFF. Written as DNA, the CDR3 is TGTGCCAGCAGTGTTTTTATCAGGACAAATGAGCAGTTCTTC. Using reference TRBV2 and TRBJ2-1 for the parts outside the CDR3, the full variable domain is EPEVTQTPSHQVTQMGQEVILRCVPISNHLYFYWYRQILGQKVEFLVSFYNNEISEKSEIFDDQFSVERPDGSNFTLKIRSTKLEDSAMYFCASSVFIRTNEQFFGPGTRLTVL.

This CDR3 is CASSPGQGPGTPQHF. In nucleotides, the CDR3 is TGTGCCAGCAGCCCCGGACAGGGTCCAGGAACGCCCCAGCATTTT. This rearrangement joins TRBV3-1 (or the pseudogene TRBV3-2) to TRBJ1-5, with 8 bases identical to TRBD1. V lost 4 bases to trimming and J lost 9 bases; unmatched junction nucleotides: 11. This CDR3 spans 15 amino acids. Germline CDR1 reads LGHDT; CDR2 reads YNNKEL (reference sequence).

V and J are TRBV11-2 and TRBJ1-5; possible D gene TRBD1, 5 bases. V was shortened by 7 bases and J by 2 bases, with 18 bases between the two germline ends. CDR3 length equals 16 residues. Germline values: CDR1 SGHAT, CDR2 FQNNGV. The CDR3 loop is CASTLGAGTGNQPQHF. In DNA, the CDR3 is TGTGCCAGCACCCTAGGGGCGGGGACGGGCAATCAGCCCCAGCATTTT.